Below, 30 T cell receptor beta chains from the same sample are listed, as sequenced in a study of CD8 T cells in Susac syndrome. RNA, at roughly 0.45 to 1 ug, was reverse transcribed with random hexamers. TCRdb passed the immunoSEQ multiplex PCR reads through MiXCR, listing each CDR3 protein once. The table has about 83,000 distinct CDR3 sequences, approximately 95% seen once. Sequencing was done on a sample of CD8+ T cells from PBMCs. The receptors were sampled from a human donor with Susac syndrome.

This chain uses TRBV30 with TRBJ2-1; 7 bases are shared with TRBD1. Losses at the gene ends were 5 bases for V and 3 bases for J; bases not matched to a gene: 7. Germline-derived CDR1 and CDR2 are GTSNPN and SVGIG (reference sequence). The CDR3 runs 14 residues. CDR3 residues: CAWVLGGVYNEQFF. CDR3 DNA sequence: TGTGCCTGGGTTCTAGGGGGCGTCTACAATGAGCAGTTCTTC.

This clonotype was recorded only once. The genes are TRBV6-5 and TRBJ2-5, with no clear D. The germline V and J ends were trimmed by 2 bases and 5 bases, with 6 bases remaining between them. This CDR3 has 12 amino acids. The germline V gene has CDR1 MNHEY and CDR2 SVGAGI. The CDR3 bases are TGTGCCAGCAGTTACCCACAGGAGACCCAGTACTTC. Protein product: CASSYPQETQYF.

The genes are TRBV30 and TRBJ1-2; D is uncertain. The CDR3 extends over 12 amino acids. Germline V lookup: CDR1 GTSNPN, CDR2 SVGIG (reference sequence). V lost 0 bases and J 6 bases, leaving 8 bases between the germline ends. In nucleotides, the CDR3 is TGTGCCTGGAGTGTACTTGGTCATGGCTACACCTTC. Protein sequence: CAWSVLGHGYTF.

This clonotype came up once. The V gene is TRBV20-1, the J gene TRBJ1-5; TRBD1 matches at 9 bases. V shed 4 bases, J shed 9 bases, and the junction held 10 bases outside the gene matches. From germline, CDR1 is DFQATT and CDR2 SNEGSKA (reference sequence). The CDR3 consists of 14 residues. The CDR3 is CSATTRDRDGPQHF. The CDR3 coding sequence is TGCAGTGCTACGACTCGGGACAGGGATGGGCCCCAGCATTTT.

This chain connects TRBV27 to TRBJ2-7, with 7 bases aligning to TRBD1. V lost 3 bases and J lost 5; bases outside the gene matches: 4. This CDR3 region has 13 residues. The germline CDR1 and CDR2 sequences are MNHEY and SMNVEV (reference sequence). The CDR3 DNA sequence: TGTGCCAGCAGTTTTTCAGGGGGTAACGAGCAGTACTTC. It translates to CASSFSGGNEQYF.

V is TRBV20-1 and J is TRBJ1-1, with 8 bases identical to TRBD1. The junction had 8 bases not matched to a gene; V was cut back by 6 bases and J by 5 bases. The CDR3 spans 13 residues. Looked up from germline, CDR1 is DFQATT and CDR2 is SNEGSKA (reference sequence). This CDR3 is CSADRTGPTEAFF. The CDR3 DNA reads TGCAGTGCGGACAGGACAGGGCCAACTGAAGCTTTCTTT.

The chain employs TRBV29-1 and TRBJ1-4, with TRBD1 matching 9 bases. The germline CDR1 and CDR2 sequences are SQVTM and ANQGSEA. The CDR3 has 13 amino acids. V shed 7 bases, J shed 7 bases, and the junction held 7 bases outside the gene matches. CDR3 region: CSATGTGSEKLFF. The CDR3 DNA follows: TGCAGCGCCACCGGGACAGGGAGTGAAAAACTGTTTTTT.

V is TRBV30 and J is TRBJ2-3, with 12 bases identical to TRBD2. This CDR3 spans 14 amino acids. After removal of 2 bases from V and 5 bases from J, the junction contained 2 bases not matched to a gene. CDR1 is GTSNPN, CDR2 SVGIG, per germline (reference sequence). The CDR3 loop reads CAWSLAGGLDTQYF. For the CDR3, the DNA is TGTGCCTGGAGTCTAGCGGGAGGGCTAGATACGCAGTATTTT.

The rearrangement joins TRBV19 to TRBJ2-1; D is ambiguous. Germline CDR1 reads LNHDA; CDR2 reads SQIVND (reference sequence). The CDR3 is made up of 11 amino acids. Trimming stripped 3 bases from V and 6 bases from J, with 3 bases between. This CDR3 is CASSMANEQFF. CDR3 DNA: TGTGCCAGTAGTATGGCCAATGAGCAGTTCTTC.

The sample holds one count of this clonotype. The chain combines TRBV20-1 with TRBJ2-7; TRBD2 agrees at 12 bases. The ends lost 5 bases at V and 4 bases at J; junction bases unmatched: 15. In germline, CDR1 is DFQATT, CDR2 SNEGSKA (reference sequence). The CDR3 has 17 residues. The CDR3 sequence: CSASPLERTSGTYEQYF. CDR3 DNA: TGCAGTGCTTCGCCTCTCGAGCGGACTAGCGGGACGTACGAGCAGTACTTC.

The rearrangement uses TRBV2 and TRBJ1-5; D gene unclear. Germline lookup yields CDR1 SNHLY and CDR2 FYNNEI. V lost 4 bases, J lost 3 bases, and 16 bases lay in between. The CDR3 loop spans 16 amino acids. The CDR3: CASSGRKQILNQPQHF. CDR3 sequence (DNA): TGTGCCAGCAGTGGACGAAAACAGATCCTCAATCAGCCCCAGCATTTT.

The V gene is TRBV3-1, the J gene TRBJ1-1; D is unclear. Trimming removed 0 bases from V and 0 bases from J, with 14 bases in between. Germline assignment: CDR1 LGHDT and CDR2 YNNKEL (reference sequence). The CDR3 totals 17 residues. The CDR3 bases are TGTGCCAGCAGCCAAGAGGATTCGGGAGACATGAACACTGAAGCTTTCTTT. Protein sequence: CASSQEDSGDMNTEAFF.

The chain has TRBV29-1 and TRBJ2-2; possible D gene TRBD1, 6 bases. CDR3 length equals 15 residues. V was shortened by 7 bases and J by 2 bases, with 17 bases between the two germline ends. CDR1 and CDR2 from the germline V gene are SQVTM and ANQGSEA. The CDR3 region has the DNA TGCAGCGCCAGATGGCCGGGACACAACACCGGGGAGCTGTTTTTT. It yields the protein CSARWPGHNTGELFF.

This clonotype was seen just once. CDR3 sequence reads: CAWSLGPSSDEQFF. As DNA, the CDR3 is TGTGCCTGGAGTTTGGGCCCCAGTAGCGATGAGCAGTTCTTC. The rearrangement uses TRBV30 and TRBJ2-1; a weak D match, TRBD2 (5 bases). Germline CDR1 GTSNPN, CDR2 SVGIG (reference sequence). Trimming cost V 2 bases and J 8 bases, with 16 bases left between them. This CDR3 comprises 14 residues.

The gene calls are TRBV20-1 and TRBJ2-2; no clear D. The CDR3 totals 16 residues. V lost 1 base and J 6 bases, leaving 18 bases between the germline ends. Germline V gene sequence: CDR1 DFQATT, CDR2 SNEGSKA (reference sequence). DNA for the CDR3: TGCAGTGCTAGAGGGGCCTGGCAGGTTTCTTCCGGGGAGCTGTTTTTT. Protein sequence: CSARGAWQVSSGELFF.

The rearrangement joins TRBV19 to TRBJ2-1; 8 bases fit TRBD2. Germline V gene sequence: CDR1 LNHDA, CDR2 SQIVND (reference sequence). The CDR3 runs to 14 residues. J lost 2 bases, V lost 6 bases, and 3 bases had no gene match. The CDR3 reads CASRASGPYNEQFF. Written as DNA, the CDR3 is TGTGCCAGTAGGGCTAGCGGGCCCTACAATGAGCAGTTCTTC. Using reference TRBV19 and TRBJ2-1 for the parts outside the CDR3, the full variable domain is DGGITQSPKYLFRKEGQNVTLSCEQNLNHDAMYWYRQDPGQGLRLIYYSQIVNDFQKGDIAEGYSVSREKKESFPLTVTSAQKNPTAFYLCASRASGPYNEQFFGPGTRLTVL.

The chain has TRBV28 and TRBJ2-1, with D uncertain. The germline CDR1 and CDR2 sequences are MDHEN and SYDVKM. The CDR3 covers 12 residues. Trimming shortened V by 2 bases and J by 8 bases, and 7 bases separated the two germline ends. In DNA, the CDR3 is TGTGCCAGCAGTTTAAAAAGCCATGAGCAGTTCTTC. Its translation is CASSLKSHEQFF.

This clonotype was picked up one time. V is TRBV4-2 and J is TRBJ1-1; D is uncertain. CDR1 and CDR2 (germline): LGHNA, YNFKEQ. This CDR3 contains 15 residues. Trimming took 1 base from V and 0 from J, leaving 9 bases between them. The CDR3: CASSQVAEMNTEAFF. The CDR3 region has the DNA TGTGCCAGCAGCCAAGTTGCAGAGATGAACACTGAAGCTTTCTTT.

V gene TRBV14 combines with J gene TRBJ1-1; 8 bases map to TRBD1. This CDR3 has 15 residues. V shed 3 bases, J shed 5 bases, and the junction held 8 bases outside the gene matches. CDR1 SGHDN and CDR2 FVKESK come from the germline V gene. The CDR3 coding sequence is TGTGCCAGCAGCCAGGCAGGGGGCTTGGGGACTGAAGCTTTCTTT. Encoded protein: CASSQAGGLGTEAFF. The whole variable domain, remainder taken from reference TRBV14 and TRBJ1-1, is EAGVTQFPSHSVIEKGQTVTLRCDPISGHDNLYWYRRVMGKEIKFLLHFVKESKQDESGMPNNRFLAERTGGTYSTLKVQPAELEDSGVYFCASSQAGGLGTEAFFGQGTRLTVV.

The CDR3 reads CASSSLTSGALGNEQFF. The DNA for the CDR3 is TGTGCCAGCAGTTCACTGACTAGCGGAGCCTTAGGTAATGAGCAGTTCTTC. This chain uses TRBV28 with TRBJ2-1; the match to TRBD2 covers 9 bases. CDR3 length: 17 residues. V trimming: 4 bases; J trimming: 7 bases; junction bases outside the gene matches: 14. Germline V gene data show CDR1 as MDHEN and CDR2 as SYDVKM.

This clonotype was recorded only once. The rearrangement uses TRBV5-1 and TRBJ2-5, with D unclear. V was trimmed by 6 bases and J by 7 bases, leaving 19 bases between them. Germline V gene sequence: CDR1 SGHRS, CDR2 YFSETQ. The CDR3 is 14 residues long. CDR3 region: CASTREADRGTQYF. DNA for the CDR3: TGCGCCAGCACTCGCGAGGCCGACCGAGGGACCCAGTACTTC.

This rearrangement joins TRBV6-2 or TRBV6-3 to TRBJ1-2; maybe TRBD1 (5 bases). From germline, CDR1 is MNHEY and CDR2 SVGEGT. Trimming took 4 bases from V and 12 from J, leaving 21 bases between them. CDR3 length: 14 residues. In DNA form, the CDR3 reads TGTGCCAGCAGTTCCGGGACTTTCCACCTGGGCCACACCTTC. Amino acids: CASSSGTFHLGHTF.

The V and J genes are TRBV6-5 and TRBJ2-2, with D hard to call. With 3 bases removed from V and 1 base from J, the gap between germline ends came to 6 bases. Germline CDR1 is MNHEY and CDR2 is SVGAGI. The CDR3 extends over 14 amino acids. This CDR3 reads CASSYGGNTGELFF. DNA for the CDR3: TGTGCCAGCAGTTATGGTGGGAACACCGGGGAGCTGTTTTTT.

The chain recombines TRBV25-1 with TRBJ2-1; 7 nucleotides agree with TRBD2. The CDR3 sequence is 17 residues long. Germline trimming cut 0 bases from V and 4 bases from J; bases unmatched to any gene: 9. Germline assignment: CDR1 MGHDK and CDR2 SYGVNS. The CDR3, as DNA: TGTGCCAGCAGTGAATATGGGCAGGGAGGGAGTTACAATGAGCAGTTCTTC. Amino acids: CASSEYGQGGSYNEQFF.

This rearrangement joins TRBV29-1 to TRBJ2-1, with D possibly being TRBD2 (5 bases). The germline V gene has CDR1 SQVTM and CDR2 ANQGSEA. V lost 4 bases and J lost 0, with 13 bases in between. The CDR3 length is 15 residues. The CDR3 region has the DNA TGCAGCGTTGTCCCGTTGGGGAGCTCCTACAATGAGCAGTTCTTC. This gives the protein CSVVPLGSSYNEQFF.

The rearrangement joins TRBV28 to TRBJ2-1, with TRBD2 identical over 7 bases. The ends lost 3 bases at V and 3 bases at J; junction bases unmatched: 5. The V gene's germline CDR1 is MDHEN and CDR2 SYDVKM. The CDR3 extends over 15 amino acids. DNA of the CDR3: TGTGCCAGCAGTTTCGGGGGGTTGAGCTACAATGAGCAGTTCTTC. It codes for CASSFGGLSYNEQFF.

The genes are TRBV7-2 and TRBJ2-5; TRBD2 might be the D (6 bases). The CDR3 covers 11 residues. CDR1 and CDR2 (germline): SGHTA, FQGNSA. V lost 5 bases and J 10 bases, leaving 11 bases between the germline ends. The CDR3 DNA sequence: TGTGCCAGCAGCATTAGCGGTGACCAGTACTTC. Translating it yields CASSISGDQYF.

This chain joins TRBV27 and TRBJ2-7; 7 bases match TRBD2. Germline CDR1 and CDR2: MNHEY and SMNVEV (reference sequence). CDR3 length: 14 amino acids. After removal of 3 bases from V and 4 bases from J, the junction contained 6 bases not matched to a gene. The CDR3 reads CASSFGGLAYEQYF. The CDR3 coding sequence is TGTGCCAGCAGTTTCGGGGGGTTAGCGTACGAGCAGTACTTC.

The gene calls are TRBV15 and TRBJ2-1, with D maybe TRBD1 (5 bases). The CDR3 totals 13 residues. Looked up from germline, CDR1 is LNHNV and CDR2 is YYDKDF (reference sequence). V was clipped by 4 bases and J by 8 bases, with 12 bases between them. The CDR3 loop is CATSTGRADEQFF. As DNA, the CDR3 is TGTGCCACCAGCACCGGCAGGGCCGATGAGCAGTTCTTC.

This chain joins TRBV13 and TRBJ2-1; TRBD2 aligns across 8 bases. The junction had 11 bases not matched to a gene; V was cut back by 0 bases and J by 7 bases. CDR1 and CDR2 (germline): PRHDT, FYEKMQ (reference sequence). The CDR3 extends over 17 amino acids. CDR3 protein: CASSLGLLAGSRNEQFF. The CDR3, as DNA: TGTGCCAGCAGCTTAGGGTTGTTAGCGGGATCGAGGAATGAGCAGTTCTTC. Full variable domain (outside the CDR3, taken from reference TRBV13 and TRBJ2-1): AAGVIQSPRHLIKEKRETATLKCYPIPRHDTVYWYQQGPGQDPQFLISFYEKMQSDKGSIPDRFSAQQFSDYHSELNMSSLELGDSALYFCASSLGLLAGSRNEQFFGPGTRLTVL.